This TCR beta chain was found in a study of blood T cell repertoires in COVID-19. Study-level information: The samples span acute and convalescent COVID-19 from the United States, Italy and Spain. Nucleic acid was either cDNA or gDNA, and it came from T cells, B-cell-depleted T cells, or PBMCs.

J gave up 0 bases and V 6 bases, and 13 bases lay outside the gene matches. Germline values: CDR1 MDHEN, CDR2 SYDVKM. The CDR3 is made up of 17 amino acids. How the authors handled the data: Amplification with reference gene primers provided the estimates of nucleated cell counts. The data were produced by immunoSEQ multiplex PCR, yet TCRdb's version contains in-frame clones alone and is incomplete. The DNA gave D and trimming, while V, J and clone size come from that table. The sample yields 130,000 or so clones, 60% to 80% seen once. The source material was peripheral blood. The chain couples TRBV28 to TRBJ1-2, with 7 bases aligning to TRBD1. The origin of this receptor is a human donor in a cohort sampled during active COVID-19. DNA of the CDR3: TGTGCCAGCAGCCCCCCCCGGGACAGCTTTTCTAACTATGGCTACACCTTC. Amino acids: CASSPPRDSFSNYGYTF.